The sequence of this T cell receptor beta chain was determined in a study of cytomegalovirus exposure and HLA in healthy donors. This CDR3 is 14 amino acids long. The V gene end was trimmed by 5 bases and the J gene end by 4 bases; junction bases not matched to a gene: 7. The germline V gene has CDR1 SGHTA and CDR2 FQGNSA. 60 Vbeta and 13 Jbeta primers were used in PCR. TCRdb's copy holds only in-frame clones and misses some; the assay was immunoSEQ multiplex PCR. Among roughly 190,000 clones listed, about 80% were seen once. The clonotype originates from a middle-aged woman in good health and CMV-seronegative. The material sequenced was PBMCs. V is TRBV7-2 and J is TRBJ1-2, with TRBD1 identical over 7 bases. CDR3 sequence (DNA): TGTGCCAGCAGCCAGGGGGACATCGGCTATGGCTACACCTTC. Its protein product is CASSQGDIGYGYTF.